The rows below give T cell receptor beta chains drawn from one sample of a study of blood T cell repertoires in COVID-19. Libraries were prepared by immunoSEQ multiplex PCR; TCRdb keeps only in-frame clonotypes and omits some of them. The sample yields about 200,000 clones, around 91% seen once. Material: peripheral blood. The receptor source for this set is a man aged 45-65 years with acute or convalescent COVID-19. Each CDR3 is given with its conserved first and last residue. A D gene is named only where the DNA matches it firmly. Rows give clone size only sometimes, using once, few, many, or a class for an expanded clone.

v_gene,d_gene,j_gene,abundance,CDR3aa,CDR3nt
TRBV18,NA,TRBJ1-1,NA,CASSGGMNTEAFF,TGTGCCAGCTCAGGGGGGATGAACACTGAAGCTTTCTTT
TRBV9,NA,TRBJ2-2,NA,CASSAYSGANTGELFF,TGTGCCAGCAGCGCCTACTCAGGGGCTAACACCGGGGAGCTGTTTTTT
TRBV11-2,TRBD2,TRBJ2-1,NA,CASSSHIAGGPYNEQFF,TGTGCCAGCAGCTCGCACATAGCGGGAGGGCCCTACAATGAGCAGTTCTTC
TRBV18,TRBD2,TRBJ2-2,NA,CASSGGLLAGPANTGELFF,TGTGCCAGCTCAGGGGGTTTACTAGCGGGACCTGCGAACACCGGGGAGCTGTTTTTT
TRBV7-6,NA,TRBJ1-5,NA,CASSPLPGGDQPQHF,TGTGCCAGCAGCCCGCTCCCCGGAGGGGATCAGCCCCAGCATTTT
TRBV2,TRBD1,TRBJ1-2,NA,CASSQGQDNYGYTF,TGTGCCAGCAGCCAAGGACAGGATAACTATGGCTACACCTTC
TRBV19,NA,TRBJ1-1,NA,CASSIMGLNTEAFF,TGTGCCAGTAGTATTATGGGCTTAAACACTGAAGCTTTCTTT
TRBV27,NA,TRBJ2-3,NA,CASSSPLGQYF,TGTGCCAGCAGTTCTCCCCTAGGGCAGTATTTT
TRBV7-2,TRBD1,TRBJ1-4,NA,CASSFLGTVNEKLFF,TGTGCCAGCAGCTTCCTCGGGACAGTTAATGAAAAACTGTTTTTT
TRBV5-1,NA,TRBJ1-2,NA,CASSLGDGTTRAYGYTF,TGCGCCAGCAGCTTGGGAGACGGGACAACAAGAGCCTATGGCTACACCTTC
TRBV19,NA,TRBJ1-5,NA,CASSPTGPSGNQPQHF,TGTGCCAGTAGTCCCACAGGCCCCTCCGGCAATCAGCCCCAGCATTTT
TRBV9,NA,TRBJ2-4,NA,CASSVEGGPEDKNIQYF,TGTGCCAGCAGCGTAGAGGGGGGGCCCGAGGACAAAAACATTCAGTACTTC
TRBV5-1,NA,TRBJ1-2,NA,CATRTEDNYGYTF,TGCGCCACCCGGACAGAAGATAACTATGGCTACACCTTC
TRBV7-9,TRBD2,TRBJ2-7,NA,CASSGSSYEQYF,TGTGCCAGTAGCGGGAGTTCCTACGAGCAGTACTTC
TRBV6-5,TRBD1,TRBJ1-2,NA,CASNLQGVGDGYTF,TGTGCCAGCAATTTACAGGGGGTTGGTGATGGCTACACCTTC
TRBV18,TRBD2,TRBJ2-1,once,CASSPGASGLYEQFF,TGTGCCAGCTCACCGGGGGCTAGCGGGCTTTATGAGCAGTTCTTC
TRBV19,NA,TRBJ2-2,NA,CASTTQEGWTGELFF,TGTGCCAGTACTACACAGGAGGGTTGGACCGGGGAGCTGTTTTTT
TRBV27,TRBD1,TRBJ1-6,NA,CASSLSGTELPSPLHF,TGTGCCAGCAGTTTATCGGGGACAGAACTCCCTTCACCCCTCCACTTT
TRBV5-1,TRBD1,TRBJ2-5,NA,CASSRPPGQGTETQYF,TGCGCCAGCAGCCGACCTCCGGGACAGGGTACGGAGACCCAGTACTTC
TRBV18,NA,TRBJ2-2,NA,CASSQLLSGHDTGELFF,TGTGCCAGCTCACAATTGCTTTCGGGACATGACACCGGGGAGCTGTTTTTT
TRBV10-1,NA,TRBJ1-2,NA,CASSEAQGYGYTF,TGCGCCAGCAGTGAGGCCCAGGGCTATGGCTACACCTTC
TRBV12-5,NA,TRBJ1-1,NA,CASGISAGSTEAFF,TGTGCTAGTGGCATCTCCGCGGGGAGCACTGAAGCTTTCTTT
TRBV6-2/TRBV6-3,TRBD1,TRBJ1-2,NA,CASSYSLLTGGYGYTF,TGTGCCAGCAGTTACTCCCTATTGACAGGGGGCTATGGCTACACCTTC
TRBV6-2/TRBV6-3,NA,TRBJ1-5,NA,CASSYSGREGQPQHF,TGTGCCAGCAGTTATTCGGGCAGGGAGGGCCAGCCCCAGCATTTT
TRBV19,NA,TRBJ2-1,NA,CASSSHQQGRGEQFF,TGTGCCAGTAGTTCCCACCAACAGGGAAGGGGTGAGCAGTTCTTC
TRBV9,TRBD2,TRBJ2-4,NA,CASSVDSREGPLAKNIQYF,TGTGCCAGCAGCGTAGATTCGCGGGAGGGCCCGCTAGCCAAAAACATTCAGTACTTC
TRBV5-5,TRBD1,TRBJ2-2,NA,CASSLTGVGTGELFF,TGTGCCAGCAGCCTGACAGGGGTAGGCACCGGGGAGCTGTTTTTT
TRBV19,NA,TRBJ1-2,few,CASTPSAANYGYTF,TGTGCCAGTACCCCCTCAGCGGCCAACTATGGCTACACCTTC
TRBV5-1,TRBD2,TRBJ2-7,NA,CASSLVLAGYYEQYF,TGCGCCAGCAGCTTGGTTCTAGCGGGATACTACGAGCAGTACTTC
TRBV28,NA,TRBJ1-6,NA,CASRLGRGGFNSPLHF,TGTGCCAGCAGGCTAGGTAGGGGGGGGTTCAATTCACCCCTCCACTTT
TRBV27,TRBD2,TRBJ2-3,NA,CASRQGGFGDTQYF,TGTGCCAGCAGGCAGGGAGGGTTTGGCGATACGCAGTATTTT
TRBV7-6,TRBD2,TRBJ2-7,NA,CASSLAGLGYEQYF,TGTGCCAGCAGCTTGGCGGGACTAGGTTACGAGCAGTACTTC
TRBV27,TRBD1,TRBJ1-6,NA,CASSPGQGSYNSPLHF,TGTGCCAGCAGTCCGGGACAGGGCTCCTATAATTCACCCCTCCACTTT
TRBV6-5,NA,TRBJ1-5,few,CASRQVGSNQPQHF,TGTGCCAGCAGACAGGTAGGGAGCAATCAGCCCCAGCATTTT
TRBV20-1,NA,TRBJ1-5,NA,CSALGAVTQHF,TGCAGTGCTTTAGGGGCAGTGACCCAGCATTTT
TRBV4-2,NA,TRBJ1-1,few,CASRRDPQGNTEAFF,TGTGCCAGCAGACGCGATCCTCAGGGGAACACTGAAGCTTTCTTT
TRBV6-5,NA,TRBJ2-1,NA,CASSPAGVYNEQFF,TGTGCCAGCAGCCCCGCAGGGGTATACAATGAGCAGTTCTTC
TRBV9,NA,TRBJ2-1,NA,CASSVAPDFNEQFF,TGTGCCAGCAGCGTAGCTCCTGACTTTAATGAGCAGTTCTTC
TRBV6-5,TRBD1,TRBJ2-4,NA,CASSYRQGTQYF,TGTGCCAGCAGTTATAGACAGGGCACTCAGTACTTC
TRBV20-1,NA,TRBJ1-1,NA,CSAHSYTEAFF,TGCAGTGCTCACAGCTACACTGAAGCTTTCTTT
TRBV9,TRBD2,TRBJ2-1,once,CASSAGLAGGGNEQFF,TGTGCCAGCAGCGCAGGACTAGCGGGAGGCGGCAATGAGCAGTTCTTC
TRBV24-1,TRBD1,TRBJ1-1,NA,CATSGGDRVGKTEAFF,TGTGCCACCAGTGGAGGGGACAGGGTGGGGAAAACTGAAGCTTTCTTT
TRBV6-2/TRBV6-3,NA,TRBJ2-3,NA,CASSYEWFFTDTQYF,TGTGCCAGCAGTTACGAGTGGTTCTTCACAGATACGCAGTATTTT
TRBV7-2,TRBD1,TRBJ2-7,NA,CASSVPGQNYEQYF,TGTGCCAGCAGCGTACCGGGACAGAACTACGAGCAGTACTTC
TRBV10-2,TRBD2,TRBJ2-5,NA,CASSKTSGGGTQYF,TGCGCCAGCAGTAAGACTAGCGGGGGTGGGACCCAGTACTTC
TRBV10-3,NA,TRBJ1-5,few,CAISDLQGSQPQHF,TGTGCCATCAGTGACTTACAGGGCTCTCAGCCCCAGCATTTT
TRBV7-8,TRBD2,TRBJ2-2,NA,CASSSPLAGAGELFF,TGTGCCAGCAGCTCACCCCTAGCGGGAGCTGGGGAGCTGTTTTTT
TRBV2,TRBD2,TRBJ2-7,NA,CASSELAGGGYEQYF,TGTGCCAGCAGTGAGTTAGCGGGAGGTGGCTACGAGCAGTACTTC
TRBV30,NA,TRBJ1-1,NA,CAWTPHRNTEAFF,TGTGCCTGGACTCCACATCGGAACACTGAAGCTTTCTTT
TRBV6-2/TRBV6-3,NA,TRBJ2-7,NA,CASSYSFRDKSYEQYF,TGTGCCAGCAGTTACTCCTTCAGGGACAAATCCTACGAGCAGTACTTC
TRBV13,TRBD1,TRBJ2-3,few,CASSFSGDRPPDTQYF,TGTGCCAGCAGCTTTTCGGGGGACAGGCCCCCGGATACGCAGTATTTT
TRBV7-3,NA,TRBJ2-2,NA,CASSSVLGTGELFF,TGTGCCAGCAGCTCCGTTCTCGGGACCGGGGAGCTGTTTTTT